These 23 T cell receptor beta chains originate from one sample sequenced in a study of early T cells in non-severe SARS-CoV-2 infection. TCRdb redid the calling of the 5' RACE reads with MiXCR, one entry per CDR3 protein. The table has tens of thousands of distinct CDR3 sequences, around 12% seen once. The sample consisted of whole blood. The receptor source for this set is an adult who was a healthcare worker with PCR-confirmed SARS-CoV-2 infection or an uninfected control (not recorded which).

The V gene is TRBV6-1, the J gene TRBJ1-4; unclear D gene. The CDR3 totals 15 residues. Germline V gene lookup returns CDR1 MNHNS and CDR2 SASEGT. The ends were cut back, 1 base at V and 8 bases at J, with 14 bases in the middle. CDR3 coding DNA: TGTGCCAGCAGTGAAGGACAATTGAGAGACGAAAAACTGTTTTTT. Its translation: CASSEGQLRDEKLFF.

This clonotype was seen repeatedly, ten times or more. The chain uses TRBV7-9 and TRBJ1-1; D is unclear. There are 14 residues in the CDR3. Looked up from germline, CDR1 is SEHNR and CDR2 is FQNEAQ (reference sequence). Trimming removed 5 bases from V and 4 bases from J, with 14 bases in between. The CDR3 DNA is TGTGCCAGCAGCCCCGACCTAGGGAGCACTGAAGCTTTCTTT. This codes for CASSPDLGSTEAFF. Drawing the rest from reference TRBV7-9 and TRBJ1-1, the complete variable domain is DTGVSQNPRHKITKRGQNVTFRCDPISEHNRLYWYRQTLGQGPEFLTYFQNEAQLEKSRLLSDRFSAERPKGSFSTLEIQRTEQGDSAMYLCASSPDLGSTEAFFGQGTRLTVV.

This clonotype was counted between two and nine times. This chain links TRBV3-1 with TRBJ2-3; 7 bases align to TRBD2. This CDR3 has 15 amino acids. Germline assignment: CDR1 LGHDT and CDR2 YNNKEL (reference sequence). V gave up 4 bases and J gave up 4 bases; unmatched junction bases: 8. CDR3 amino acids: CASSPSVGGSDTQYF. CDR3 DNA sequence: TGTGCCAGCAGCCCGAGTGTGGGGGGGTCAGATACGCAGTATTTT.

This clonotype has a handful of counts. The CDR3 nucleotides read TGTGCCAGCAGCCCGACAGAAATACTCGTCGATAATTCACCCCTCCACTTT. Translated: CASSPTEILVDNSPLHF. The V call is TRBV3-1, the J call TRBJ1-6; TRBD1 might be the D (5 bases). Germline lookup yields CDR1 LGHDT and CDR2 YNNKEL (reference sequence). This CDR3 comprises 17 residues. With 4 bases removed from V and 5 bases from J, the gap between germline ends came to 18 bases.

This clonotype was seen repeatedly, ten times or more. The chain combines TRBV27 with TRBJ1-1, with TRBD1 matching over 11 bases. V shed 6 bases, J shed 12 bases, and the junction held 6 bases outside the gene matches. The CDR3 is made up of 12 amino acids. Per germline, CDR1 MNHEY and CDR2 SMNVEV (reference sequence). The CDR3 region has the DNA TGTGCCAGCAGCCGGACAGGGGGCGAAACTTTCTTT. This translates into CASSRTGGETFF.

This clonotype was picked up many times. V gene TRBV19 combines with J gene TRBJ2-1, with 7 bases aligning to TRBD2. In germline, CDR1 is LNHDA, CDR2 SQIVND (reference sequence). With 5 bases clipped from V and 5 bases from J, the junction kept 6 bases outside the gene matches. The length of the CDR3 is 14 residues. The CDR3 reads CASSSQAGDNEQFF. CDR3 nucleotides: TGTGCCAGTAGTTCCCAGGCGGGGGACAATGAGCAGTTCTTC.

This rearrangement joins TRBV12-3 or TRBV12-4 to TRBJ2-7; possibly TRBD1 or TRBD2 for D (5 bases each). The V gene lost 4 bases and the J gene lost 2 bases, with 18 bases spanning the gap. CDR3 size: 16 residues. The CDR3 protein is CASSSFHRDGTYEQYF. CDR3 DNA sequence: TGTGCCAGCAGTTCCTTTCACCGGGACGGGACCTACGAGCAGTACTTC.

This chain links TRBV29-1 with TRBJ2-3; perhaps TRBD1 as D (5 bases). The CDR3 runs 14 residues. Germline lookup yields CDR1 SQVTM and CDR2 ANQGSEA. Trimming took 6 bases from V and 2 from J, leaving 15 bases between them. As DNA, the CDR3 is TGCAGCGTGGGCCGCGACAGATTCACAGATACGCAGTATTTT. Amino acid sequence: CSVGRDRFTDTQYF.

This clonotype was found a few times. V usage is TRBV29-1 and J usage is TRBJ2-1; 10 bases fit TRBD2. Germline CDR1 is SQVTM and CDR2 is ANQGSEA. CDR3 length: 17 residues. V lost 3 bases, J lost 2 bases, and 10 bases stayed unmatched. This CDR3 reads CSVEVLSGGETYNEQFF. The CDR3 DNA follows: TGCAGCGTTGAGGTACTGAGCGGGGGGGAGACCTACAATGAGCAGTTCTTC.

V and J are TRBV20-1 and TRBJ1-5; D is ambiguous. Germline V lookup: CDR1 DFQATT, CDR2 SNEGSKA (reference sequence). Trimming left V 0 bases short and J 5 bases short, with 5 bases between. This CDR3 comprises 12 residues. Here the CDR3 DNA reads TGCAGTGCTAGAGATGGGCATCAGCCCCAGCATTTT. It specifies CSARDGHQPQHF.

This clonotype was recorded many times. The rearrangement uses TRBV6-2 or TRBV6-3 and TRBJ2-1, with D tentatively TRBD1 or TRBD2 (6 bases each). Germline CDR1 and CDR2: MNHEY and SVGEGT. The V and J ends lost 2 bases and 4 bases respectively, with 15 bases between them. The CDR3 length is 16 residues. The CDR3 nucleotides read TGTGCCAGCAGTTACCTAGGGGGGCCGAATTACAATGAGCAGTTCTTC. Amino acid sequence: CASSYLGGPNYNEQFF.

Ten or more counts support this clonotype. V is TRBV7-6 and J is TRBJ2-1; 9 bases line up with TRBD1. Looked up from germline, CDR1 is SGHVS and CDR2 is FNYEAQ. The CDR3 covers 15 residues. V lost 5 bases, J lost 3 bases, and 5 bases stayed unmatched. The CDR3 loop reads CASSPGQGHYNEQFF. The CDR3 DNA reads TGTGCCAGCAGCCCTGGACAGGGGCACTACAATGAGCAGTTCTTC.

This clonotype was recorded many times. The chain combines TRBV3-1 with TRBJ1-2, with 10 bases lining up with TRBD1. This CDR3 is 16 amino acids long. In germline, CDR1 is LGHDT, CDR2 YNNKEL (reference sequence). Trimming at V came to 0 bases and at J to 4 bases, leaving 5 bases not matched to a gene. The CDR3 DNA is TGTGCCAGCAGCCAAGAGGGGGACAGGGGAGGCTATGGCTACACCTTC. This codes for CASSQEGDRGGYGYTF.

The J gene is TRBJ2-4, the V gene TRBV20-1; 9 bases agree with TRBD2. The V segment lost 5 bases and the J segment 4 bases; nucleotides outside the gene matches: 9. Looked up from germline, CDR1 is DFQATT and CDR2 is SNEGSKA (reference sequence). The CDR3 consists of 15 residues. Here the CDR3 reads CSARIPLAGKNIQYF. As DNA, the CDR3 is TGCAGTGCTCGAATACCACTAGCGGGTAAAAACATTCAGTACTTC.

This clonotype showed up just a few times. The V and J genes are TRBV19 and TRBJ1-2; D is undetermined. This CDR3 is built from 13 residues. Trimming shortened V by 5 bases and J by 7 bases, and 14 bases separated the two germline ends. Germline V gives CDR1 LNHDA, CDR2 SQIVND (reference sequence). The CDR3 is CASSPNGFGGYTF. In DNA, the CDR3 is TGTGCCAGTAGTCCGAATGGATTCGGTGGCTACACCTTC.

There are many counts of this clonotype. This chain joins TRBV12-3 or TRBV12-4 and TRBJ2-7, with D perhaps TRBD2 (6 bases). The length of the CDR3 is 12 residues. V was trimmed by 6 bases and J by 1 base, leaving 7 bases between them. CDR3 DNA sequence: TGTGCCAGCAGCAGCGGGTCCTACGAGCAGTACTTC. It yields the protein CASSSGSYEQYF.

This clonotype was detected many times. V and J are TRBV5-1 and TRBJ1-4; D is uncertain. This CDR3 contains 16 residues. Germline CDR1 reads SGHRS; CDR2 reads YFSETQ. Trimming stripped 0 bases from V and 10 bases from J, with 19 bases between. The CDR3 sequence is CASSLESGASPGKLFF. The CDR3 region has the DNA TGCGCCAGCAGCTTGGAATCAGGCGCTTCCCCGGGAAAACTGTTTTTT.

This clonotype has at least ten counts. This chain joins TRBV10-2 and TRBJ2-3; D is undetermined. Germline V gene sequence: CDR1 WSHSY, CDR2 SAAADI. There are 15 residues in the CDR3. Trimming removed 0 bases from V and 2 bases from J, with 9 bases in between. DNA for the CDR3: TGCGCCAGCAGTGAGTCAGGCGGTAACACAGATACGCAGTATTTT. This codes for CASSESGGNTDTQYF.

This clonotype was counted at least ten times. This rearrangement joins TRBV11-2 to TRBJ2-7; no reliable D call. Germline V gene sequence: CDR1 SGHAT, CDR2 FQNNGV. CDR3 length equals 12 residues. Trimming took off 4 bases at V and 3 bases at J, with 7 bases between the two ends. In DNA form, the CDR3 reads TGTGCCAGCAGCTCACGCTACTACGAGCAGTACTTC. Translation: CASSSRYYEQYF.

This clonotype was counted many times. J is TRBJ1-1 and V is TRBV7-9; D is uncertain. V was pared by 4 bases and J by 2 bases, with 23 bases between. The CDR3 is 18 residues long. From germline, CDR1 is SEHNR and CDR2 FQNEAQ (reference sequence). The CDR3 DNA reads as TGTGCCAGCAGCTCAATTGGAAGGGCAACCTTAATAAACACTGAAGCTTTCTTT. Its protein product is CASSSIGRATLINTEAFF.

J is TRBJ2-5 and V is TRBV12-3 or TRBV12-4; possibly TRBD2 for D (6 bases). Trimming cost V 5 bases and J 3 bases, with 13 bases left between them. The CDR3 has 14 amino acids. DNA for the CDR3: TGTGCCAGCAGTCTCCGACTAGTGGAAGAGACCCAGTACTTC. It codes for CASSLRLVEETQYF.

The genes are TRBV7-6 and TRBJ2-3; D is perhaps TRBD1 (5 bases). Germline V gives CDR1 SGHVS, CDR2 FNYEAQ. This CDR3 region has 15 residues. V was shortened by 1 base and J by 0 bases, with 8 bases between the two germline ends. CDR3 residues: CASSLVDSSTDTQYF. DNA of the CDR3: TGTGCCAGCAGCTTAGTCGACAGTAGCACAGATACGCAGTATTTT.

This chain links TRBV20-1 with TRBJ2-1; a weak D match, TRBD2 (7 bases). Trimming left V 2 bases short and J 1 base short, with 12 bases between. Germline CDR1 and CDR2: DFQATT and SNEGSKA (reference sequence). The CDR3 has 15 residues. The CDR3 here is CSARLGGRSYNEQFF. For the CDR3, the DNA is TGCAGTGCTAGACTCGGGGGGCGTTCCTACAATGAGCAGTTCTTC.